This T cell receptor (beta chain) was captured in a study of beta chain features in type 1 diabetes. Study results and limitations: Naive, central memory and regulatory TCRB repertoires appeared more similar among patients than healthy donors.

The whole isolated RNA underwent reverse transcription, so sequencing captured expressed TCRB transcripts. Libraries were prepared by immunoSEQ multiplex PCR; TCRdb keeps only in-frame clonotypes and omits some of them. There are approximately 470,000 clones in the sample; about 29% occur only once, and 0.06% to 0.07% lies in the top ten. Remarks on this clone: The antigen remains unidentified.

CDR1 and CDR2 (germline): SGHAT, FQNNGV. The CDR3 spans 14 residues. Trimming shortened V by 2 bases and J by 7 bases, and 11 bases separated the two germline ends. This TCR came from a man aged 18 to 30 in good health. The sequenced sample consisted of naive CD4+ T cells from blood. The chain carries TRBV11-2 and TRBJ2-2; a weak D match, TRBD2 (6 bases). The CDR3 here is CASSLSGAGGELFF. The DNA for the CDR3 is TGTGCCAGCAGCTTATCGGGAGCGGGCGGGGAGCTGTTTTTT.